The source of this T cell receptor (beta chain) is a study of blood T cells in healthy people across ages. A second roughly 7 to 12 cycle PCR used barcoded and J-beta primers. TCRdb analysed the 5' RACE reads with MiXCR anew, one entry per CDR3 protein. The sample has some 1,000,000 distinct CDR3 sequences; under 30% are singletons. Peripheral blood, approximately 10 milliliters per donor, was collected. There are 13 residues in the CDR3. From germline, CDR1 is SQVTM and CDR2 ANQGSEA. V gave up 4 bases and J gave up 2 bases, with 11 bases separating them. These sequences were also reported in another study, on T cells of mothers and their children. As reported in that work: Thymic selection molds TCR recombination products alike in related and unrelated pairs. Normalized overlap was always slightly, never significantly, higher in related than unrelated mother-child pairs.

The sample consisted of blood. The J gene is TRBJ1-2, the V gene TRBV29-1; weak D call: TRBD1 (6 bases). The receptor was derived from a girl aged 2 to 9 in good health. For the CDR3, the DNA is TGCAGCGTTGCCAGGGGTCCCAACTATGGCTACACCTTC. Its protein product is CSVARGPNYGYTF.